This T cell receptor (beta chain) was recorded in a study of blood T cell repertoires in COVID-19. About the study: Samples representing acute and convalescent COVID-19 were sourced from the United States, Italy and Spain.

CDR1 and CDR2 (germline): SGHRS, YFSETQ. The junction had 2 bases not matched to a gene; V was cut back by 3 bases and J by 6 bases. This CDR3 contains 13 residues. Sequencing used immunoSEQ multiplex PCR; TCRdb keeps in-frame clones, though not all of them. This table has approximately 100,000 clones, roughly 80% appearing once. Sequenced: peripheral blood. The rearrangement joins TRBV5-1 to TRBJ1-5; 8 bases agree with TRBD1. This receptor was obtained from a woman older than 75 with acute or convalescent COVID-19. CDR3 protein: CASSYDRGQPQHF. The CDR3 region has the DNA TGCGCCAGCAGCTACGACAGGGGTCAGCCCCAGCATTTT.